Sequencing of this TCR beta chain was carried out in a study of OX40 agonist ivuxolimab in advanced cancers. Whole-study context: Ivuxolimab, an antibody that agonizes OX40 (CD134), was administered to the patients. Patients receiving dose escalation had hepatocellular carcinoma, melanoma, renal cell or head and neck cancer. Subjects had a mean age of around 63 years, with a range of about 23 to 85; more than 75% were male.

Method: immunoSEQ multiplex PCR; TCRdb's copy keeps in-frame clones and lacks some. This table holds roughly 50,000 clones, over 70% found once. Trimming removed 0 bases from V and 5 bases from J, with 11 bases in between. This CDR3 has 15 residues. CDR1 MGHRA and CDR2 YSYEKL come from the germline V gene. The J gene is TRBJ1-5, the V gene TRBV4-1; no clear D gene. The sequence came from an adult with an advanced solid tumor such as melanoma, head and neck, liver or kidney cancer. Sequencing used CD4+ or CD8+ T cells sorted from blood, obtained in a trial of the OX40 agonist ivuxolimab. The CDR3 here is CASSQDGVWDQPQHF. The CDR3 DNA follows: TGCGCCAGCAGCCAAGATGGGGTCTGGGATCAGCCCCAGCATTTT.